Sequencing of this T cell receptor (delta chain) was carried out in a study of Vδ1+ human thymocytes. Points from the study as a whole: Thymic TRG and TRD repertoires appeared highly polyclonal.

The template was reverse-transcribed extracted RNA. CDR3 amplicons came from multiplex PCR with pooled V-gene forward and constant-region reverse primers. TCRdb repeated clone calling on the multiplex PCR reads with CATT. The table has around 76,000 delta-chain clones, around 30% seen once. As for this clone: Its antigen is as yet unknown.

V was cut by 4 bases and J by 0 bases, with 18 bases left in between. From germline, CDR1 is TSWWSYY and CDR2 QGS. The CDR3 is made up of 17 amino acids. Thymocytes were sorted as CD3+ TCRVdelta1+ TCRVdelta2- after alphabeta T cell depletion. The TCR sequence derives from a boy under three years old who had congenital heart surgery. What was sequenced was Vdelta1+ gamma-delta thymocytes from the thymus. Stated subset: FACS-sorted CD3+ TCRalphabeta- TCRVdelta1+ TCRVdelta2- thymocytes. This rearrangement joins TRDV1 to TRDJ1; the D gene is possibly TRDD3 (6 bases). The CDR3 loop reads CALGVPVNWDYTDKLIF. The CDR3 coding sequence is TGTGCTCTTGGGGTGCCCGTGAACTGGGACTACACCGATAAACTCATCTTT.